This TCR beta chain originates from a study of blood T cell repertoires in COVID-19. Across the whole study: Samples representing acute and convalescent COVID-19 were sourced from the United States, Italy and Spain.

Under the authors' procedure: Amplification with reference gene primers provided the estimates of nucleated cell counts. The repertoire was sequenced with immunoSEQ multiplex PCR; TCRdb's copy has only in-frame clones and lacks some. That table supplies the V and J calls and clone size; D and trimming were determined from the DNA. The table has 150,000 or so clones, roughly four fifths seen once; the top ten hold 9% to 13%. Looked up from germline, CDR1 is SGDLS and CDR2 is YYNGEE. This CDR3 contains 11 residues. The V and J ends lost 3 bases and 3 bases respectively, with 4 bases between them. The genes are TRBV9 and TRBJ2-7; no firm D call. This TCR derives from a woman aged 60-75 years with COVID-19, enrolled during active disease. Sequenced sample: peripheral blood. CDR3 bases: TGTGCCAGCAGCGGAGACTACGAGCAGTACTTC. Protein: CASSGDYEQYF.